A selection of T cell receptor beta chains follows, all from one sample in a study of T cells in localized non-small cell lung cancer. Only in-frame clones appear in the TCRdb table, and some are missing; sequencing was by immunoSEQ multiplex PCR. The data show around 91,000 clones, roughly 86% seen once. Sequenced material: peripheral blood, taken before any cancer treatment. The source of these receptors is a man aged 40 to 70 with stage I squamous cell lung carcinoma. CDR3s include the opening cysteine and the closing phenylalanine or tryptophan. A D gene is named only where the DNA matches it firmly. Where a row states a size, it is once, few, many or the class of an expanded clone; other rows omit it.

v_call	d_call	clone_size	j_call	cdr3_aa	cdr3_nt
TRBV9	NA	NA	TRBJ1-4	CASSADSLGTNEKLFF	TGTGCCAGCAGCGCGGACAGTCTCGGTACTAATGAAAAACTGTTTTTT
TRBV28	NA	NA	TRBJ1-1	CASSPAGRTEAFF	TGTGCCAGCAGCCCGGCGGGTCGCACTGAAGCTTTCTTT
TRBV13	NA	NA	TRBJ1-1	CASSLGQLYTEAFF	TGTGCCAGCAGCTTAGGACAGCTCTACACTGAAGCTTTCTTT
TRBV29-1	NA	NA	TRBJ1-5	CSVGAGSNQPQHF	TGCAGCGTTGGGGCGGGTAGCAATCAGCCCCAGCATTTT
TRBV7-7	NA	NA	TRBJ2-2	CASSLGRGGAGELFF	TGTGCCAGCAGCTTAGGAAGGGGGGGCGCCGGGGAGCTGTTTTTT
TRBV2	NA	NA	TRBJ2-2	CASSLEVRFLELFF	TGTGCCAGCAGCCTCGAGGTCCGTTTTCTCGAGCTGTTTTTT
TRBV14	TRBD1	NA	TRBJ2-7	CASSRGQVSAEQYF	TGTGCCAGCAGCCGCGGACAGGTTTCCGCCGAGCAGTACTTC
TRBV5-6	NA	NA	TRBJ1-5	CASSLRGAGYSNQPQHF	TGTGCCAGCAGCTTGAGGGGGGCTGGTTATAGCAATCAGCCCCAGCATTTT
TRBV11-2	TRBD1	NA	TRBJ2-7	CASSLGQGVREQYF	TGTGCCAGCAGCTTGGGGCAGGGGGTTCGGGAGCAGTACTTC
TRBV25-1	TRBD1	NA	TRBJ1-6	CASSGQGSPLHF	TGTGCCAGCAGTGGACAGGGTTCACCCCTCCACTTT
TRBV29-1	NA	NA	TRBJ2-2	CSAGTENTGELFF	TGCAGCGCCGGGACGGAGAACACCGGGGAGCTGTTTTTT
TRBV18	NA	once	TRBJ2-5	CASSRGSGTQQETQYF	TGTGCCAGCTCACGAGGGAGTGGGACACAACAAGAGACCCAGTACTTC
TRBV9	NA	NA	TRBJ1-3	CASSPGGTGNTIYF	TGTGCCAGCAGTCCCGGGGGGACTGGAAACACCATATATTTT
TRBV19	NA	NA	TRBJ2-6	CASSISSSGANVLTF	TGTGCCAGTAGTATTAGCAGCTCTGGGGCCAACGTCCTGACTTTC
TRBV29-1	TRBD2	NA	TRBJ2-1	CSVDGLAGGEERQFF	TGCAGCGTGGACGGACTAGCGGGGGGGGAAGAGAGGCAGTTCTTC